This TCR beta chain was documented in a study of blood T cell repertoires in COVID-19. Study overall: Samples of COVID-19 (acute and convalescent) were obtained from the United States, Italy and Spain. PBMCs, B-cell-depleted T cells, or T cells provided the cDNA or gDNA that made up the material.

The protocol was immunoSEQ multiplex PCR, while the TCRdb copy is restricted to in-frame clones and leaves out a portion. The sample carries tens of thousands of clones, 75% to 90% recorded once. Germline-derived CDR1 and CDR2 are SGHNT and YENEEA. The V gene end was trimmed by 4 bases and the J gene end by 6 bases; junction bases not matched to a gene: 10. This CDR3 region has 16 residues. The clonotype was recovered from a man aged 25-40 years with active or convalescent COVID-19. V gene TRBV11-3 combines with J gene TRBJ2-2, with 8 bases lining up with TRBD2. Sequenced sample: peripheral blood. CDR3 DNA sequence: TGTGCCAGCAGCTGGGATATCGCGGGAGGTTCCGGGGAGCTGTTTTTT. Translation gives CASSWDIAGGSGELFF.